What follows describes a single T cell receptor beta chain. What it binds is not known. A junction end diverges from the germline sequence, so it may reflect a read error. Profiling relied on immunoSEQ multiplex PCR, and the TCRdb table lists in-frame clones only, not all of them. The repertoire holds about 160,000 clones, with about nine tenths as singletons. This CDR3 contains 17 residues. The V gene's germline CDR1 is SSHAT and CDR2 FNYEAQ (reference sequence). The sample is drawn from a study of cytomegalovirus exposure and HLA in healthy donors. Whole-study context: The same platform was used for the roughly 130 validation repertoires as for the 666 first-cohort repertoires, as reported in a later analysis. Study-level findings and limits: There were a few CMV-associated chains whose specificity for CMV antigens was confirmed in vitro. High sensitivity and specificity were reportedly achieved when the classifier diagnosed cytomegalovirus status.

The origin of this receptor is a woman aged 18-30 years in good health and CMV-seropositive. The specimen was PBMCs. V usage is TRBV7-7 and J usage is TRBJ2-5; D possibly corresponds to TRBD1 (6 bases). CDR3 sequence (DNA): TGTGCTAGCAGCCCAGTCGGGGCCGACCCCGACAGGGAGACCCAGTACTTC. Protein: CASSPVGADPDRETQYF.